This T cell receptor beta chain appears in the sequencing data of a study of chemoradiotherapy in HPV16-positive cancers. Produced via immunoSEQ multiplex PCR; TCRdb's table is partial and in-frame only. The sample lists approximately 27,000 clones, about 80% occurring once. This receptor was taken from a human donor with HPV-associated anogenital cancer. The material sequenced was blood, taken from a patient who underwent chemoradiotherapy.

As DNA, the CDR3 is TGTGCCACCAGCAGAGCAGGGAGTGCGTGGGAAGCTTTCTTT. It yields the protein CATSRAGSAWEAFF. The chain uses TRBV15 and TRBJ1-1, with a possible D match to TRBD1 (5 bases). Per the germline V gene, CDR1 is LNHNV and CDR2 is YYDKDF (reference sequence). The CDR3 totals 14 residues. Trimming shortened V by 1 base and J by 8 bases, and 14 bases separated the two germline ends.